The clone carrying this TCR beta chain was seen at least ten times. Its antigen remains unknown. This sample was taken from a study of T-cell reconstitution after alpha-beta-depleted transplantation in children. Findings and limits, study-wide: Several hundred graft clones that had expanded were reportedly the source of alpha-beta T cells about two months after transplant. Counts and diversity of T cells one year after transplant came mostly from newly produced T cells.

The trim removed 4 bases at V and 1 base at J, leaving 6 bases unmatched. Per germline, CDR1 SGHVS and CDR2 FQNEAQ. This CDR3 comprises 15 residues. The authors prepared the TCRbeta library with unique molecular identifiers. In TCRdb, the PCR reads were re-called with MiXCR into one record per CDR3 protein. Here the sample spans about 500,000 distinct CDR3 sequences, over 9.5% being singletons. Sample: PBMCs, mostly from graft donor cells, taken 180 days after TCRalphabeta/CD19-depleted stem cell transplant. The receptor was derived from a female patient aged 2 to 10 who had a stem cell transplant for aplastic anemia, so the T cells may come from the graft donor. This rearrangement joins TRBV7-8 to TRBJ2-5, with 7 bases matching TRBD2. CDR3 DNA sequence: TGTGCCAGCAGCTCTCAGACTAGCACCCAAGAGACCCAGTACTTC. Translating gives CASSSQTSTQETQYF.